The clone carrying this T cell receptor beta chain was seen many times. Its specificity is unknown. TCRdb recomputed calls from the PCR reads with MiXCR, one row per CDR3 protein. The table has just over 95,000 distinct CDR3 sequences, 20% to 25% seen once; the top ten hold roughly 1%. This record belongs to a study of molecular identifiers for immune sequencing clone quantification. Study-level information: Five portions were made in replicates from RNA of roughly 20,000 or 100,000 naive CD8 cells, and four underwent sequencing.

Germline V CDR1 and CDR2: SGDLS, YYNGEE. V was pared by 4 bases and J by 0 bases, with 8 bases of the junction left unmatched. This CDR3 has 16 amino acids. Study-wide results and caveats: Amid more than 800,000 naive cells, spiked Jurkat TCR RNA from one cell was reportedly still detectable.

The chain couples TRBV9 to TRBJ2-7, with 9 bases aligning to TRBD1. The TCR comes from a human donor in good health. Some libraries in this study had Jurkat cell RNA spiked in. The sequencing input was naive CD8+ T cells from blood, with Jurkat cell RNA spiked in. Subset noted: FACS-sorted CD8+CD4-CCR7+CD45RA+ naive T cells. For the CDR3, the DNA is TGTGCCAGCAGCCCGTCCGGGACAGGGATCTCCTACGAGCAGTACTTC. Protein sequence: CASSPSGTGISYEQYF.